This TCR beta chain came from a study of T-cell memory formation after mild COVID-19. Overall study context: TCR clusters were mostly confined to one donor each.

Germline loops: CDR1 SQVTM, CDR2 ANQGSEA. CDR3 length: 13 amino acids. Trimming removed 4 bases from V and 1 base from J, with 11 bases in between. Each CDR3 protein gets one entry after TCRdb re-called the 5' RACE reads with MiXCR. The data hold under 350,000 distinct CDR3 sequences, with about 16% observed a single time. In this sample, this clonotype turned up many times. The chain is built from TRBV29-1 and TRBJ2-7; D gene unclear. This TCR was sampled from a man between 18 and 29 years old who had mild COVID-19 (a few samples of this study predate the infection). Cell type and time point are not known. The sample was PBMCs or a T cell subset sorted from them (not recorded which). Here the CDR3 DNA reads TGCAGCGTTGGGGGAAGACAATCCTACGAGCAGTACTTC. The encoded protein is CSVGGRQSYEQYF.